The table lists the clone carrying this T cell receptor (beta chain) with many counts. Its target is unknown. TCR beta CDR3 region amplification was performed from RNA transcripts. HTBI primers were used for first-round RT-PCR of the TCR CDR3. TCRdb called the multiplex PCR reads again in MiXCR, with one record for every CDR3 protein. The data show fewer than 200,000 distinct CDR3 sequences, approximately 17% seen once. The diagnoses drew upon clinical symptoms, serum thyroxine and TRAb, thyroid ultrasound and orbital computed tomography. This specimen belongs to a study of T cells in Graves' hyperthyroidism and ophthalmopathy. Study-level information: Pretreatment peripheral blood was obtained at initial diagnosis. Study observations and caveats: Most expanded thyroid clonotypes above 0.001 recurred in blood. Separating ophthalmopathy from stable hyperthyroidism was achieved by a 13 V-J model.

This CDR3 comprises 11 residues. In germline, CDR1 is SGHDN, CDR2 FVKESK. V gave up 1 base and J gave up 6 bases, with 4 bases separating them. The receptor was derived from a woman between 50 and 59 years old with Graves' hyperthyroidism. This chain links TRBV14 with TRBJ2-7; D call uncertain. Sequences were obtained from blood. CDR3 amino acids: CASSQVGEQYF. The CDR3 region has the DNA TGTGCCAGCAGCCAAGTGGGCGAGCAGTACTTC.